This note documents a single T cell receptor beta chain sequence. Which antigen it targets is not known. One base away there is no much larger clone; base qualities are not given. One collaborating source in Seattle enrolled patients during active infection and followed them longitudinally through the course of disease. Whole blood was collected in K2EDTA tubes by collaborating institutions according to the institutions' own protocols. For TCRbeta analysis, collaborators shipped samples as frozen whole blood, isolated PBMCs, or DNA extracted from either of those sample types. A distance of 16 bases separates the germline ends of V and J, which lose 6 bases and 11 bases respectively. According to the germline V gene (reference sequence), CDR1 reads SEHNR and CDR2 reads FQNEAQ. Inclusive of the bounding cysteine and phenylalanine, the CDR3 is 12 residues long. CDR3 DNA is the only sequence kept; it has 36 bases, read in frame from the first base.

These data come from a study of blood T cell repertoires in COVID-19 (dated by TCRdb to 2019 to 2021). Background on the whole study: Samples from collaborators originated in the United States, Italy and Spain and spanned both the acute and convalescent phases of COVID-19. A freely available public database, intended as a resource for researchers studying the immune response to SARS-CoV-2, is where the repertoires were released. Sample metadata almost always included a de-identified subject ID, COVID-19 status, age in years and sex. Where available, HLA class I and class II types were obtained from metadata supplied by the sample provider rather than from assay-based typing. The samples were drawn from the first 160 participants of the ongoing ImmuneRACE study and from roughly 1,300 subjects provided by 6 global collaborators. The material from the prospective study consisted of cDNA or gDNA derived from T cells, B-cell-depleted T cells, or PBMCs. The dataset comprised deeply sampled blood TCRbeta repertoires from subjects exposed to, actively infected with, or recovered from COVID-19.

TCRbeta CDR3 regions were amplified from genomic DNA by means of the immunoSEQ Assay, a bias-controlled multiplex PCR. Under the source paper's analysis protocol: Nucleated cell counts per sample were estimated from amplification of reference gene primers within the assay. Sequence reads were collapsed and filtered to measure the absolute abundance of every unique TCRbeta CDR3 rearrangement. Productive Simpson clonality was computed per sample as the square root of Simpson's diversity index over productive rearrangements. Entries here come from immuneACCESS through TCRdb and include only in-frame sequences with V and J called. Some clones fail to appear in such tables; in the studies checked, an unresolved V gene covers under half of the shortfall, and the cause of the remainder is unknown. V, J and clone size derive from that table, while D and trimming were established from the DNA sequence. This sample is represented by about 210,000 clones; roughly 85% of them were singletons. 2.4% of the sample belongs to the ten largest clones.

Results and caveats for the whole study, not just this receptor: The quantity of clinical and demographic metadata differed by source and by participant and was supplied without curation.

Sequencing was done on a sample of peripheral blood. The clonotype was recovered from a woman in her seventies with COVID-19, enrolled during active disease. The receptor chain draws on TRBV7-9 and TRBJ1-1; there is no confident call for the D gene. In nucleotides, the sequence is TGTGCCAGCAGTTGGGGTAGGGAGCGCGCTTTCTTT. Its product reads: CASSWGRERAFF.